This T cell receptor beta chain was profiled in a study of vaccination effects on CD4 cells after COVID-19. Study details: Sampling occurred a median 72 days post second dose, range 14 to 241.

Germline CDR1 and CDR2: LGHDT and YNNKEL (reference sequence). The V segment lost 5 bases and the J segment 4 bases; nucleotides outside the gene matches: 7. The CDR3 spans 14 residues. In the ViraFEST assay, antigen-specific CD4+ clonotypes were identified by expansion after peptide-pool stimulation. Following 10 days of culture, CD4+ T cells were isolated. Participants were given two doses of BNT162b2 or mRNA-1273 vaccine. Nucleocapsid antibodies were negative in the vaccine recipients, who had never had SARS-CoV-2 infection. Wells of two million PBMC each were grown with about 9.5 IU/ml IL-2 and about 9.7 ug/ml peptides. Sequenced by immunoSEQ multiplex PCR; TCRdb stores in-frame clones only, minus some. The sample lists approximately 28,000 clones, more than 65% occurring once. Comments on this clone: Antigen: not known.

The origin of this receptor is a human donor who received a COVID-19 vaccine. The specimen was CD4+ T cells from PBMCs cultured with HCoV-NL63 spike peptides, collected after COVID-19 vaccination. This chain connects TRBV3-1 (or the pseudogene TRBV3-2) to TRBJ2-5; 7 nucleotides align to TRBD1. Here the CDR3 reads CASSKTGATETQYF. In DNA, the CDR3 is TGTGCCAGCAGCAAAACAGGGGCGACAGAGACCCAGTACTTC.